This T cell receptor (beta chain) was sequenced for a study of OX40 agonist ivuxolimab in advanced cancers. General study results and limits: Some nonresponders additionally presented with little normalized T-cell clonal expansion. Average numbers of expanded clones were greater in CD8+ T cells than in CD4+. Expanded peripheral T cells had an undetermined antigen specificity.

The V end was cut by 6 bases, the J end by 4 bases, with 15 bases between. Germline assignment: CDR1 MRHNA and CDR2 SNTAGT. This CDR3 region has 15 residues. Details on this clone: The antigen is not known.

The table came from immunoSEQ multiplex PCR; TCRdb's copy has only in-frame clones and leaves some out. The sample lists 100,000 or so clones, 84% occurring once. The receptor was derived from an adult with an advanced solid tumor such as melanoma, head and neck, liver or kidney cancer. The chain is built from TRBV6-4 and TRBJ2-2; possible D gene TRBD2, 5 bases. The sample in question was CD4+ or CD8+ T cells sorted from blood, obtained in a trial of the OX40 agonist ivuxolimab. CDR3 nucleotide sequence: TGTGCCAGCAGCCCTAGCCTTTCGGGCACCGGGGAGCTGTTTTTT. Its protein is CASSPSLSGTGELFF.